This TCR beta chain stems from a study of control samples from healthy donors and cancer patients. The protocol was immunoSEQ multiplex PCR, while the TCRdb copy is restricted to in-frame clones and leaves out a portion. The profile shows 40,000 to 60,000 clones, about 85% of them singletons. With 5 bases clipped from V and 6 bases from J, the junction kept 20 bases outside the gene matches. The CDR3 consists of 20 residues. Germline V CDR1 and CDR2: SGHNT, YENEEA. The sequencing sample was made of PBMCs. The sequence derives from a man between 60 and 70 years old with head and neck cancer. J is TRBJ2-1 and V is TRBV11-3, with TRBD2 matching 12 bases. CDR3 in amino acids: CASSLTRLASGGAKRNEQFF. The CDR3 nucleotides are TGTGCCAGCAGCCTTACCCGTTTGGCTAGCGGGGGGGCTAAGCGCAATGAGCAGTTCTTC. Looking up the rest from reference TRBV11-3 and TRBJ2-1 gives the full variable domain: EAGVVQSPRYKIIEKKQPVAFWCNPISGHNTLYWYLQNLGQGPELLIRYENEEAVDDSQLPKDRFSAERLKGVDSTLKIQPAELGDSAVYLCASSLTRLASGGAKRNEQFFGPGTRLTVL.